This TCR beta chain was recorded in a study of blood T cell repertoires in COVID-19. Study-level information: COVID-19 samples, acute and convalescent, were from the United States, Italy and Spain. PBMCs, B-cell-depleted T cells, or T cells provided the cDNA or gDNA that made up the material.

The authors' processing: Estimation of nucleated cell counts was performed using reference gene primer amplification. Here immunoSEQ multiplex PCR was the method, and the copy in TCRdb shows in-frame clones only, minus some. That table furnishes V, J and clone size, whereas the DNA furnished D and trimming. The sample consists of roughly 330,000 clones, about 87% of them appearing once. Either two negative PCRs, clearance, or symptom resolution qualified Cohort 3 donors as recovered. There are 15 residues in the CDR3. Trimming removed 3 bases at V and 2 bases at J, with 12 bases between. The germline gives CDR1 MDHEN, CDR2 SYDVKM.

The sequencing sample was made of PBMCs or T cells enriched from blood (not recorded which). The source of this sequence is a woman between 25 and 40 years old who had recovered from COVID-19. The chain recombines TRBV28 with TRBJ2-3; TRBD1 is a possible D gene (6 bases). DNA of the CDR3: TGTGCCAGCAGTTTTGGGGGCGACTCCACAGATACGCAGTATTTT. This gives the protein CASSFGGDSTDTQYF.